This TCR beta chain derives from a study of cytomegalovirus exposure and HLA in healthy donors. In its sample, this clone was seen once. Trimming cost V 2 bases and J 4 bases; bases outside gene matches: 1. The CDR3 is 15 residues long. CDR1 and CDR2 (germline): SGHDT, YYEEEE. Primers: 60 Vbeta forward and 13 Jbeta reverse. Clones were read by immunoSEQ multiplex PCR, and TCRdb kept only the in-frame ones, dropping some. The table has some 150,000 clones, 65% to 80% seen once; the top ten hold 1.5% to 2%. Sequencing input: PBMCs. The clonotype comes from a woman in her 30s in good health and CMV-seronegative. This chain joins TRBV5-6 and TRBJ2-2; 11 nucleotides align to TRBD1. The DNA of the CDR3 is TGTGCCAGCAGCTTCGGGACAGGGGGCACCGGGGAGCTGTTTTTT. Its protein product is CASSFGTGGTGELFF. The full variable domain, with the rest looked up from reference TRBV5-6 and TRBJ2-2, is DAGVTQSPTHLIKTRGQQVTLRCSPKSGHDTVSWYQQALGQGPQFIFQYYEEEERQRGNFPDRFSGHQFPNYSSELNVNALLLGDSALYLCASSFGTGGTGELFFGEGSRLTVL.